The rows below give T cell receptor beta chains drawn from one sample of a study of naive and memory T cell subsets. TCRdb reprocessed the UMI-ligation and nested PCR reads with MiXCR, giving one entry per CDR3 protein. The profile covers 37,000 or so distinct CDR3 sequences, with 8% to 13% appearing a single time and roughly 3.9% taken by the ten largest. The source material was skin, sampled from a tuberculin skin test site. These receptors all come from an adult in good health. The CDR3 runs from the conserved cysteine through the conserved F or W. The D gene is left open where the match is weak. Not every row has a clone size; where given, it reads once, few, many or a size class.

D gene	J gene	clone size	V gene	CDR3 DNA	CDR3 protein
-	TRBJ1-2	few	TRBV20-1	TGCAGTGCTAGAGACCCGACGAGGGGCTGGTATGGCTACACCTTC	CSARDPTRGWYGYTF
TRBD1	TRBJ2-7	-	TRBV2	TGTGCCACCCGAAGACAGGGTGGTTACGAGCAGTACTTC	CATRRQGGYEQYF
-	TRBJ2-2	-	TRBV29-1	TGCAGCGCCAGGACTGGTGGTACCGGGGAGCTGTTTTTT	CSARTGGTGELFF
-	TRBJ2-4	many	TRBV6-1	TGTGCCAGCAGTGAAGTGGACAGCCTCGGAAACATTCAGTACTTC	CASSEVDSLGNIQYF
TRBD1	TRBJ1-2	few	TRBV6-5	TGTGCCAGCAGTTACAAAGGACAGGCCATAGTACCCTATGGCTACACCTTC	CASSYKGQAIVPYGYTF
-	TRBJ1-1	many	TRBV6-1	TGTGCCAGCAGTGAAGCGCTAGGGGGGTTGCGCACTGAAGCTTTCTTT	CASSEALGGLRTEAFF
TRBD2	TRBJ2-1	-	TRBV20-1	TGCAGTGCTGCCCCGTTAGCGGGAGCCTACAATGAGCAGTTCTTC	CSAAPLAGAYNEQFF
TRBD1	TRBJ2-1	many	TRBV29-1	TGCAGAGGACAGGGGTCCTACAATGAGCAGTTCTTC	CRGQGSYNEQFF
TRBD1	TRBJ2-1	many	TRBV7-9	TGTGCCAGCAGCTCTTGGGACAGGTACAATGAGCAGTTCTTC	CASSSWDRYNEQFF
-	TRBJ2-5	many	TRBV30	TGTGCCTGGACCCTAGGAAGCGGAGAGACCCAGTACTTC	CAWTLGSGETQYF
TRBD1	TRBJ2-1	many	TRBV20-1	TGCAGTGCTAGAGATCGCCAGGGGGCAGGCAATGAGCAGTTCTTC	CSARDRQGAGNEQFF
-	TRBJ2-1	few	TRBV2	TGTGCCAGCAGTCGGACCCCTGTGACTTACAATGAGCAGTTCTTC	CASSRTPVTYNEQFF
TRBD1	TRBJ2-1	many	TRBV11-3	TGTGCCAGCAGCCGGACAGGGGGCTCTCGAAATGAGCAGTTCTTC	CASSRTGGSRNEQFF
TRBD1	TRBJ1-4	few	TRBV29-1	TGCAGCGTCGAAAACAGGGGGCGGGGTGAAAAACTGTTTTTT	CSVENRGRGEKLFF
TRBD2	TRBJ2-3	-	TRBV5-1	TGCGCCAGCAGCATGTCTAGCGGGAGAAACACAGATACGCAGTATTTT	CASSMSSGRNTDTQYF
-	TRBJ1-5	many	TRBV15	TGTGCCACCAGCAGAAATCAACAGGGACGGTATAGCAATCAGCCCCAGCATTTT	CATSRNQQGRYSNQPQHF
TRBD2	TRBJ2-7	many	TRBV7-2	TGTGCCAGCAGCACACTAGCGGGAGGGCCTGGTGAGCAGTACTTC	CASSTLAGGPGEQYF
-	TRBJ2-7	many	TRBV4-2	TGTGCCAGCAGCCAAGTGGGGTCGGAGCAGTACTTC	CASSQVGSEQYF
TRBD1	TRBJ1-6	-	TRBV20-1	TGCAGTGCGAGAGGACAGGGAAGATCACCCCTCCACTTT	CSARGQGRSPLHF
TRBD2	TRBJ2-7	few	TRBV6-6	TGTGCCAGCAGACTAGCGGTCGCCTACGAGCAGTACTTC	CASRLAVAYEQYF
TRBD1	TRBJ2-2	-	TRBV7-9	TGTGCCAGCAGCTGGACAGGGAACACCGGGGAGCTGTTTTTT	CASSWTGNTGELFF
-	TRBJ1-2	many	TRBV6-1	TGTGCCAGCGAAAGGAGGGGGAAGGGAGTGAGTGGCTACACCTTC	CASERRGKGVSGYTF
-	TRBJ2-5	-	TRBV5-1	TGCGCCAGCAGCGGAGGCGGGGCGAAACAAGAGACCCAGTACTTC	CASSGGGAKQETQYF
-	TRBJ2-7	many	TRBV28	TGTGCCAGCAGCCCACGGGGGCCCGTATCCTACGAGCAGTACTTC	CASSPRGPVSYEQYF